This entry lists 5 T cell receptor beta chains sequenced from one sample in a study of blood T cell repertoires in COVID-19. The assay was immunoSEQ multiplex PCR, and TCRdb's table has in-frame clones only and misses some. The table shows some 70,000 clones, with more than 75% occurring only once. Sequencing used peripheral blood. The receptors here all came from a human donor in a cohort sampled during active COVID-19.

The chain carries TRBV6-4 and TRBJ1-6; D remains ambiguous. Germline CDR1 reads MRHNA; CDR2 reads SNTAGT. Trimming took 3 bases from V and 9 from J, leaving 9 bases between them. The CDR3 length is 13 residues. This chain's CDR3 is CASSEWRSSPLHF. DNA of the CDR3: TGTGCCAGCAGTGAATGGAGGAGTTCACCCCTCCACTTT.

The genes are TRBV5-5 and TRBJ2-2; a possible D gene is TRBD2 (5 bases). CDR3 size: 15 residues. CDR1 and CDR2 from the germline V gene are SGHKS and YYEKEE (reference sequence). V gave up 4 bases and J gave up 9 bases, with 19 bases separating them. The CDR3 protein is CASSGEPTSLWELFF. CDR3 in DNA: TGTGCCAGCAGCGGGGAACCCACTAGTCTGTGGGAGCTGTTTTTT.

The CDR3 region is CASSIVGAGGPDNEQFF. CDR3 bases: TGTGCCAGTAGTATCGTAGGGGCGGGAGGGCCTGATAATGAGCAGTTCTTC. This chain links TRBV19 with TRBJ2-1, with 9 bases aligning to TRBD2. The CDR3 spans 17 residues. The ends lost 3 bases at V and 7 bases at J; junction bases unmatched: 13. CDR1 LNHDA and CDR2 SQIVND come from the germline V gene (reference sequence).

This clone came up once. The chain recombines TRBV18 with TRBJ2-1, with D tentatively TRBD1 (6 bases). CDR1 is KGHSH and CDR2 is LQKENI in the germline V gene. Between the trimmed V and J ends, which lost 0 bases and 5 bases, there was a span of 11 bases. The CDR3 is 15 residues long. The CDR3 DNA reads TGTGCCAGCTCACCACCTGGGACAAGAAACAATGAGCAGTTCTTC. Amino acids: CASSPPGTRNNEQFF.

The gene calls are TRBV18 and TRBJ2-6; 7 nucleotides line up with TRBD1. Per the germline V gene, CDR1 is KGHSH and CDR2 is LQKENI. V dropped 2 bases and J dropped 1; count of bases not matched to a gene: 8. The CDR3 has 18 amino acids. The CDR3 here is CASSPIRQGNSGANVLTF. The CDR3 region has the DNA TGTGCCAGCTCACCAATCCGACAGGGAAATTCTGGGGCCAACGTCCTGACTTTC.